The entry below gives a single T cell receptor (beta chain) sequence along with its context. Only CD45RO-negative cells positively selected for CCR7 counted as naive CD8 cells, so terminally differentiated effector memory CD45RA+ cells were excluded. These data are taken from a study of shared clonotypes between healthy human individuals. Trimming cost V 5 bases and J 3 bases, with 7 bases left between them. Looked up from germline, CDR1 is MDHEN and CDR2 is SYDVKM. The CDR3 extends over 13 amino acids. Repertoires were generated with immunoSEQ multiplex PCR, while TCRdb's copy carries only in-frame clones and drops some. The sample has about 2.2 million clones, 93% seen once; the top ten hold over 1.5%.

This TCR derives from a man between 18 and 35 years old in good health. Some clones in this sample may be carry-over from other donors' samples. The sequencing input was naive CD8+ T cells from PBMCs. The chain employs TRBV28 and TRBJ1-4; D not resolved. The CDR3: CASSVSPNEKLFF. CDR3 DNA: TGTGCCAGCAGTGTGTCGCCTAATGAAAAACTGTTTTTT.